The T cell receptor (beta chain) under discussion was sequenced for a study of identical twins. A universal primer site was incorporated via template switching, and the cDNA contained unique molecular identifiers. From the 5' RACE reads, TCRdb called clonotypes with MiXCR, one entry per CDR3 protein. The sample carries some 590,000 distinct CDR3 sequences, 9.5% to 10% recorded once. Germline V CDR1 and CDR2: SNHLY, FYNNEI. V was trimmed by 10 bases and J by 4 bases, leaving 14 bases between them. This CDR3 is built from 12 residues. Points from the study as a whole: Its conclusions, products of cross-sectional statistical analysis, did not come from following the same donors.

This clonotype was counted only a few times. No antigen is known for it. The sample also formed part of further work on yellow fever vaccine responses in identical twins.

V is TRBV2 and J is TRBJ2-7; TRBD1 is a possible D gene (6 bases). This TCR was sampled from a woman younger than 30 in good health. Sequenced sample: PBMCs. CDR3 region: CATQGSRYEQYF. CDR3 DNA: TGTGCCACCCAGGGGTCTCGGTACGAGCAGTACTTC.